A single T cell receptor beta chain is shown here with its context. The antigen remains undetermined. This sample is drawn from a study of Tregs in tolerant kidney transplant recipients. Study-wide findings and caveats: Few patients were studied, so findings need validation in larger groups. Changing PCR primers prevented nucleotide comparison between some patients' samples.

The nonmyeloablative bone marrow transplants came from related graft donors, with transient mixed chimerism. CD4+CD25+CD127- Tregs, CD4+CD25- non-Tregs, CD4 and CD8 cells were sorted. Profiling relied on immunoSEQ multiplex PCR, and the TCRdb table lists in-frame clones only, not all of them. Of 20,000 to 25,000 clones in the sample, roughly 80% are singletons; the top ten hold roughly 26%. Looked up from germline, CDR1 is SGHVS and CDR2 is FQNEAQ. CDR3 length: 15 residues. Between the trimmed V and J ends, which lost 5 bases and 3 bases, there was a span of 16 bases. This clonotype originated in a human patient who received a combined kidney and bone marrow transplant. Some T cells may trace back to the graft donor. The rearrangement uses TRBV7-8 and TRBJ2-5; D may be TRBD1 (5 bases). Sequenced here: CD8+ T cells from blood (PBMCs), sampled 6 months after the transplant. The CDR3 sequence is CASSRIRVSKETQYF. The DNA for the CDR3 is TGTGCCAGCAGCAGAATCAGGGTATCTAAAGAGACCCAGTACTTC. The variable domain in full, with the rest retrieved from reference TRBV7-8 and TRBJ2-5, is GAGVSQSPRYKVAKRGQDVALRCDPISGHVSLFWYQQALGQGPEFLTYFQNEAQLDKSGLPSDRFFAERPEGSVSTLKIQRTQQEDSAVYLCASSRIRVSKETQYFGPGTRLLVL.